Listed here are 11 T cell receptor beta chains from one sample, sequenced in a study of T cell responses to AZD1222 COVID-19 vaccine (dated by TCRdb to the early 2020s). Read against the paper, the sample's time point label means: about 28 days (+/-7) after the second vaccine dose. Receptor amplification or capture employed the immunoSEQ multiplex PCR assay. What TCRdb holds here is the immuneACCESS table cut down to in-frame rearrangements. Part of the clones is not present; checked against another copy, under half of the missing clones reflect an unresolved V gene, and the others are unexplained. The sample yields tens of thousands of clones; roughly nine tenths were counted once. In total, the top ten clones hold about 1.3% of the sample. Sequenced material: peripheral blood, taken 28 days after the second AZD1222 dose. These receptor sequences come from an adult who received the AZD1222 COVID-19 vaccine.

The rearrangement uses TRBV9 and TRBJ2-7; D gene ambiguous. The CDR3 has 16 residues. Between the trimmed V and J ends, which lost 4 bases and 7 bases, there was a span of 24 bases. Germline CDR1 reads SGDLS; CDR2 reads YYNGEE. This CDR3 is CASSPSADHLFMEQYF. The CDR3 DNA follows: TGTGCCAGCAGCCCCTCCGCGGACCACCTCTTTATGGAGCAGTACTTC.

The chain joins TRBV21-1 to TRBJ1-5; TRBD1 is taken as the D call from the table, unchecked against the DNA. TRBV21-1 is shown as a pseudogene. The CDR3 consists of 13 residues. CDR3 DNA: TGTGCCGCAGCAGGCAGGCGCAATCAGCCCCAGCATTTT. Translating gives CAAAGRRNQPQHF.

The chain couples TRBV9 to TRBJ1-3; D not certain. Germline V lookup: CDR1 SGDLS, CDR2 YYNGEE. V gave up 1 base and J gave up 1 base, with 3 bases separating them. This CDR3 comprises 13 residues. The CDR3 loop reads CASSVSSGNTIYF. In DNA, the CDR3 is TGTGCCAGCAGCGTAAGTTCTGGAAACACCATATATTTT.

V and J are TRBV5-1 and TRBJ1-1, with TRBD1 identical over 9 bases. Looked up from germline, CDR1 is SGHRS and CDR2 is YFSETQ. The CDR3 spans 18 residues. V gave up 4 bases and J gave up 4 bases; unmatched junction bases: 17. CDR3 sequence (DNA): TGCGCCAGCAGCCGAGGGCTTGGGACAGGGCAGGGGATCACTGAAGCTTTCTTT. This gives the protein CASSRGLGTGQGITEAFF.

This clone was recorded once. V and J are TRBV4-1 and TRBJ2-1; D remains unclear. Germline-derived CDR1 and CDR2 are MGHRA and YSYEKL. V lost 0 bases and J 10 bases, leaving 16 bases between the germline ends. The CDR3 has 15 amino acids. The CDR3 DNA reads as TGCGCCAGCAGCCAAGAAGGGTCCGCGGAAGGAGAGCAGTTCTTC. Translation gives CASSQEGSAEGEQFF.

The rearrangement links TRBV28 to TRBJ2-7; D unresolved. V was clipped by 7 bases and J by 3 bases, with 10 bases between them. This CDR3 region has 12 residues. Germline assignment: CDR1 MDHEN and CDR2 SYDVKM. CDR3 protein: CASMGRIYEQYF. CDR3 nucleotide sequence: TGTGCCAGCATGGGCAGAATCTACGAGCAGTACTTC.

The V gene is TRBV30, the J gene TRBJ1-5; 8 bases fit TRBD1. Germline V CDR1 and CDR2: GTSNPN, SVGIG (reference sequence). The trim removed 0 bases at V and 7 bases at J, leaving 11 bases unmatched. This CDR3 region has 16 residues. The CDR3 is CAWSVQGRGLIQPQHF. The DNA for the CDR3 is TGTGCCTGGAGTGTACAGGGCAGGGGGCTAATCCAGCCCCAGCATTTT.

This chain connects TRBV3-1 (or the pseudogene TRBV3-2) to TRBJ2-3; 7 nucleotides align to TRBD1. In germline, CDR1 is LGHDT, CDR2 YNNKEL (reference sequence). The CDR3 has 17 residues. Germline trimming cut 3 bases from V and 0 bases from J; bases unmatched to any gene: 9. The CDR3 DNA follows: TGTGCCAGCAGCCAGTTATCCGACAGGGTAAGCACAGATACGCAGTATTTT. It yields the protein CASSQLSDRVSTDTQYF.

This chain uses TRBV19 with TRBJ1-6; D possibly corresponds to TRBD1 (6 bases). In germline, CDR1 is LNHDA, CDR2 SQIVND (reference sequence). V dropped 4 bases and J dropped 7 bases, with 23 bases sitting between them. CDR3 length: 18 amino acids. DNA of the CDR3: TGTGCCAGTAGTACACCCCTTTACACAGGGATTGGCAATTCACCCCTCCACTTT. Translated: CASSTPLYTGIGNSPLHF. Using reference TRBV19 and TRBJ1-6 for the parts outside the CDR3, the full variable domain is DGGITQSPKYLFRKEGQNVTLSCEQNLNHDAMYWYRQDPGQGLRLIYYSQIVNDFQKGDIAEGYSVSREKKESFPLTVTSAQKNPTAFYLCASSTPLYTGIGNSPLHFGNGTRLTVT.

About this clone itself: This sample includes further DNA sequences coding for the same CDR3. The V call is TRBV7-2, the J call TRBJ1-1, with 9 bases lining up with TRBD1. Looked up from germline, CDR1 is SGHTA and CDR2 is FQGNSA. Trimming removed 5 bases from V and 5 bases from J; junction bases left unmatched: 6. The CDR3 length is 14 residues. The CDR3 region has the DNA TGTGCCAGCAGCCCCGGACAGGGGCGGACTGAAGCTTTCTTT. This gives the protein CASSPGQGRTEAFF.

V gene TRBV15 combines with J gene TRBJ1-4; D possibly corresponds to TRBD1 (6 bases). Looked up from germline, CDR1 is LNHNV and CDR2 is YYDKDF (reference sequence). CDR3 size: 18 residues. Deletions cut 1 base from V and 0 bases from J, with 15 bases between. The CDR3 region is CATSRAGTGSATNEKLFF. The CDR3 region has the DNA TGTGCCACCAGCAGAGCTGGTACAGGGTCGGCAACTAATGAAAAACTGTTTTTT.